This T cell receptor (beta chain) was sequenced during a study of Graves' ophthalmopathy and Graves' hyperthyroidism. Patients newly diagnosed with hyperthyroidism, under 2 months' duration, were aged 18 to 65, the study reports. It was on clinical symptoms, serum thyroxine, TRAb, thyroid ultrasound and orbital computed tomography that diagnosis relied. Amplification from RNA transcripts yielded the TCR beta CDR3 regions. HTBI-primed first-round RT-PCR preceded second-round multiplex PCR. TCRdb analysed the multiplex PCR reads with MiXCR anew, one entry per CDR3 protein. Among about 1.2 million distinct CDR3 sequences listed, 35% to 40% were seen once. For this clonotype: Its antigen remains unknown. In this CDR3 the conserved last residue, phenylalanine or tryptophan, is missing, so a read error is likely. The limits of the CDR3 on the DNA are not certain, so only TCRdb's listed CDR3 is given.

The CDR3 is 14 residues long, ends included. Per germline, CDR1 ENHRY and CDR2 SYGVKD. General study findings and limits: Sensitivity of around 70% and specificity of nearly 75% were achieved by the model that predicted ophthalmopathy progression.

The chain combines TRBV10-3 with TRBJ2-6. This receptor was identified in an adult man with Graves' hyperthyroidism. Material for sequencing was peripheral blood or thyroid tissue (not recorded which). CDR3 in amino acids: CASSDGSGANVLVL.